A selection of T cell receptor beta chains follows, all from one sample in a study of Graves' ophthalmopathy and Graves' hyperthyroidism. MiXCR was run by TCRdb on the multiplex PCR reads, yielding one entry per CDR3 protein. This sample has over a million distinct CDR3 sequences, with about 36% found just once. The sample taken for sequencing was peripheral blood or thyroid tissue (not recorded which). These receptors all stem from an adult man with Graves' hyperthyroidism. CDR3s include the opening cysteine and the closing phenylalanine or tryptophan. The D gene is left open where the match is weak. Rows give clone size only sometimes, using once, few, many, or a class for an expanded clone.

abundance: NA; d_gene: NA; j_gene: TRBJ1-1; len: 13; v_gene: TRBV7-9; CDR3aa: CASSFGVLAEACF; CDR3nt: TGTGCCAGCAGCTTCGGAGTTCTGGCTGAAGCTTGCTTT
abundance: many; d_gene: TRBD1; j_gene: TRBJ2-5; len: 14; v_gene: TRBV5-1; CDR3aa: CASTMDRNQETQYF; CDR3nt: TGCGCCAGCACTATGGACAGGAACCAAGAGACCCAGTACTTC
abundance: many; d_gene: NA; j_gene: TRBJ1-1; len: 13; v_gene: TRBV19; CDR3aa: CASWRGKNTEAFF; CDR3nt: TGTGCCAGCTGGCGGGGGAAGAACACTGAAGCTTTCTTT
abundance: NA; d_gene: NA; j_gene: TRBJ1-1; len: 12; v_gene: TRBV29-1; CDR3aa: CSVGTVPTEAFF; CDR3nt: TGCAGCGTTGGGACAGTTCCCACTGAAGCTTTCTTT
abundance: NA; d_gene: NA; j_gene: TRBJ1-1; len: 15; v_gene: TRBV19; CDR3aa: CASSVDSWGNTEAFF; CDR3nt: TGTGCCAGTAGTGTCGACAGCTGGGGGAACACTGAAGCTTTCTTT
abundance: NA; d_gene: NA; j_gene: TRBJ2-7; len: 13; v_gene: TRBV7-9; CDR3aa: CASRDTVVGEQYF; CDR3nt: TGTGCCAGCAGAGATACGGTCGTTGGGGAGCAGTACTTC
abundance: many; d_gene: TRBD1; j_gene: TRBJ2-3; len: 14; v_gene: TRBV29-1; CDR3aa: CSSTGTGGADTQYF; CDR3nt: TGCAGCAGTACCGGGACAGGGGGCGCAGATACGCAGTATTTT
abundance: NA; d_gene: NA; j_gene: TRBJ1-5; len: 15; v_gene: TRBV15; CDR3aa: CATSRYRDTVSYEHF; CDR3nt: TGTGCCACCAGCAGATACCGGGACACCGTTTCCTACGAGCATTTT
abundance: NA; d_gene: NA; j_gene: TRBJ1-3; len: 14; v_gene: TRBV4-1; CDR3aa: CASSRQSSGNTIYF; CDR3nt: TGCGCCAGCAGCCGACAAAGCTCTGGAAACACCATATATTTT
abundance: NA; d_gene: NA; j_gene: TRBJ1-2; len: 16; v_gene: TRBV7-2; CDR3aa: CASSQESAPGSYGYTF; CDR3nt: TGCGCCAGCAGCCAAGAATCCGCGCCAGGCTCCTATGGCTACACCTTC
abundance: NA; d_gene: TRBD2; j_gene: TRBJ2-7; len: 15; v_gene: TRBV20-1; CDR3aa: CSARVDSGSFYEQYF; CDR3nt: TGCAGTGCTAGAGTCGATAGCGGGAGCTTCTACGAGCAGTACTTC
abundance: few; d_gene: TRBD1; j_gene: TRBJ1-2; len: 16; v_gene: TRBV28; CDR3aa: CASSLPGGALFGGYTF; CDR3nt: TGTGCCAGCAGTTTGCCAGGGGGCGCGTTATTCGGTGGCTACACCTTC
abundance: NA; d_gene: NA; j_gene: TRBJ1-5; len: 15; v_gene: TRBV24-1; CDR3aa: CATSDTGLGNQPQHF; CDR3nt: TGTGCCACCAGTGATACTGGGCTGGGCAATCAGCCCCAGCATTTT
abundance: many; d_gene: NA; j_gene: TRBJ2-7; len: 14; v_gene: TRBV5-4; CDR3aa: CASSEGGRSHEQYF; CDR3nt: TGTGCCAGCAGCGAGGGGGGCAGGTCCCACGAGCAGTACTTC
abundance: many; d_gene: NA; j_gene: TRBJ1-5; len: 12; v_gene: TRBV29-1; CDR3aa: CSVREGSQPQHF; CDR3nt: TGCAGCGTTAGGGAGGGCAGTCAGCCCCAGCATTTT
abundance: few; d_gene: NA; j_gene: TRBJ1-2; len: 15; v_gene: TRBV2; CDR3aa: CASSANKGGGADYTF; CDR3nt: TGTGCCAGCAGTGCGAACAAGGGCGGGGGCGCGGACTACACCTTC
abundance: many; d_gene: NA; j_gene: TRBJ1-2; len: 17; v_gene: TRBV7-3; CDR3aa: CASSLARGRPTSYGYTF; CDR3nt: TGTGCCAGCAGCTTAGCCAGAGGGCGGCCCACCAGTTATGGCTACACCTTC
abundance: few; d_gene: TRBD2; j_gene: TRBJ2-2; len: 14; v_gene: TRBV9; CDR3aa: CASRREAGARELFF; CDR3nt: TGTGCCAGCAGGAGGGAAGCGGGAGCCCGGGAGCTGTTTTTT
abundance: many; d_gene: TRBD1; j_gene: TRBJ2-5; len: 14; v_gene: TRBV6-6; CDR3aa: CASSIRDSFETQYF; CDR3nt: TGTGCCAGCAGCATCCGGGACAGTTTCGAGACCCAGTACTTC
abundance: few; d_gene: TRBD2; j_gene: TRBJ2-2; len: 14; v_gene: TRBV30; CDR3aa: CAWGRGANTGELFF; CDR3nt: TGTGCCTGGGGGCGGGGGGCGAACACCGGGGAGCTGTTTTTT
abundance: NA; d_gene: TRBD1; j_gene: TRBJ2-1; len: 15; v_gene: TRBV19; CDR3aa: CASSILGQGYNEQFF; CDR3nt: TGTGCCAGTAGTATATTGGGACAGGGGTACAATGAGCAGTTCTTC
abundance: many; d_gene: NA; j_gene: TRBJ1-5; len: 15; v_gene: TRBV2; CDR3aa: CASSEAGTPGGPQHF; CDR3nt: TGTGCCAGCAGTGAAGCCGGGACACCCGGGGGGCCCCAGCATTTT
abundance: many; d_gene: NA; j_gene: TRBJ1-1; len: 17; v_gene: TRBV7-8; CDR3aa: CASSPLPRGSMNTEAFF; CDR3nt: TGTGCCAGCAGCCCTTTACCGAGGGGTTCTATGAACACTGAAGCTTTCTTT
abundance: few; d_gene: TRBD1; j_gene: TRBJ2-7; len: 13; v_gene: TRBV10-3; CDR3aa: CAITGQGAYEQYF; CDR3nt: TGTGCCATCACGGGACAGGGGGCTTACGAGCAGTACTTC
abundance: NA; d_gene: TRBD1; j_gene: TRBJ1-6; len: 17; v_gene: TRBV6-6; CDR3aa: CASSLFRQGRDNSPLHF; CDR3nt: TGTGCCAGCTCATTATTCCGACAGGGAAGGGATAATTCACCCCTCCACTTT
abundance: NA; d_gene: NA; j_gene: TRBJ1-5; len: 16; v_gene: TRBV24-1; CDR3aa: CATSESKAGRHQPQHF; CDR3nt: TGCGCCACCAGTGAATCAAAGGCAGGGAGGCATCAGCCCCAGCATTTT
abundance: NA; d_gene: NA; j_gene: TRBJ2-2; len: 15; v_gene: TRBV7-2; CDR3aa: CASSLGGRLTGELFF; CDR3nt: TGTGCCAGCAGCTTAGGGGGAAGGTTAACCGGGGAGCTGTTTTTT
abundance: few; d_gene: TRBD1; j_gene: TRBJ2-7; len: 14; v_gene: TRBV5-5; CDR3aa: CASSTGQDSYEQYF; CDR3nt: TGTGCCAGCAGCACCGGACAGGACTCCTACGAGCAGTACTTC
abundance: few; d_gene: NA; j_gene: TRBJ2-7; len: 15; v_gene: TRBV10-3; CDR3aa: CASSSVGRAPHEQYF; CDR3nt: TGTGCCAGCAGTTCTGTGGGCAGGGCTCCCCACGAGCAGTACTTC
abundance: NA; d_gene: TRBD2; j_gene: TRBJ2-5; len: 16; v_gene: TRBV2; CDR3aa: CASAPHPSGRAETQYF; CDR3nt: TGTGCCAGCGCCCCTCATCCCAGCGGGAGGGCGGAGACCCAGTACTTC
abundance: NA; d_gene: NA; j_gene: TRBJ1-1; len: 16; v_gene: TRBV10-3; CDR3aa: CAISETGFRGGTEAFF; CDR3nt: TGTGCCATCAGTGAAACAGGGTTCCGAGGGGGCACTGAAGCTTTCTTT
abundance: few; d_gene: NA; j_gene: TRBJ1-1; len: 18; v_gene: TRBV19; CDR3aa: CASSIDRTSHGTNTEAFF; CDR3nt: TGTGCCAGTAGTATAGATCGGACAAGTCACGGAACGAACACTGAAGCTTTCTTT
abundance: many; d_gene: TRBD1; j_gene: TRBJ1-1; len: 15; v_gene: TRBV7-9; CDR3aa: CASSLVGTGYTEAFF; CDR3nt: TGTGCCAGCAGCTTAGTAGGGACAGGGTACACTGAAGCTTTCTTT
abundance: NA; d_gene: NA; j_gene: TRBJ1-1; len: 14; v_gene: TRBV19; CDR3aa: CASSKPTENTEAFF; CDR3nt: TGTGCCAGTAGTAAACCGACAGAGAACACTGAAGCTTTCTTT
abundance: many; d_gene: NA; j_gene: TRBJ1-2; len: 13; v_gene: TRBV15; CDR3aa: CATSRDSDYGYTF; CDR3nt: TGTGCCACCAGCAGAGACAGTGACTATGGCTACACCTTC
abundance: few; d_gene: NA; j_gene: TRBJ2-2; len: 15; v_gene: TRBV5-1; CDR3aa: CASSLGQVVTGELFF; CDR3nt: TGCGCCAGCAGCTTGGGGCAGGTGGTAACCGGGGAGCTGTTTTTT
abundance: NA; d_gene: NA; j_gene: TRBJ2-2; len: 14; v_gene: TRBV12-3/TRBV12-4; CDR3aa: CASSFSGGSGELFF; CDR3nt: TGTGCCAGCAGTTTTTCAGGCGGTTCCGGGGAGCTGTTTTTT
abundance: few; d_gene: NA; j_gene: TRBJ1-2; len: 16; v_gene: TRBV7-9; CDR3aa: CASSWAGTEFNYGYTF; CDR3nt: TGTGCCAGCAGCTGGGCCGGGACGGAGTTTAACTATGGCTACACCTTC
abundance: NA; d_gene: TRBD2; j_gene: TRBJ2-7; len: 16; v_gene: TRBV7-2; CDR3aa: CASSLDWGGFKYEQYF; CDR3nt: TGTGCCAGCAGCTTAGACTGGGGGGGGTTTAAGTACGAGCAGTACTTC
abundance: many; d_gene: NA; j_gene: TRBJ1-1; len: 17; v_gene: TRBV7-2; CDR3aa: CASSLDQTAVWATEAFF; CDR3nt: TGTGCCAGCAGCTTAGATCAGACGGCGGTGTGGGCCACTGAAGCTTTCTTT
abundance: NA; d_gene: TRBD1; j_gene: TRBJ1-2; len: 19; v_gene: TRBV14; CDR3aa: CASSQEPSGPGQTNYGYTF; CDR3nt: TGTGCCAGCAGCCAGGAACCCTCTGGCCCGGGACAGACTAACTATGGCTACACCTTC
abundance: few; d_gene: NA; j_gene: TRBJ1-5; len: 17; v_gene: TRBV7-9; CDR3aa: CANSLWAGDPSNQPQHF; CDR3nt: TGTGCCAACAGCCTATGGGCAGGGGACCCGAGCAATCAGCCCCAGCATTTT
abundance: many; d_gene: TRBD2; j_gene: TRBJ2-5; len: 16; v_gene: TRBV20-1; CDR3aa: CSARDEAGGPFETQYF; CDR3nt: TGCAGTGCTAGAGATGAGGCGGGAGGGCCTTTCGAGACCCAGTACTTC
abundance: few; d_gene: TRBD2; j_gene: TRBJ2-5; len: 14; v_gene: TRBV6-2/TRBV6-3; CDR3aa: CASSYRLAIETQYF; CDR3nt: TGTGCCAGCAGTTATCGACTAGCCATCGAGACCCAGTACTTC
abundance: many; d_gene: NA; j_gene: TRBJ1-2; len: 13; v_gene: TRBV25-1; CDR3aa: CASSAAGLYGYTF; CDR3nt: TGTGCCAGCAGTGCGGCGGGGCTGTATGGCTACACCTTC
abundance: NA; d_gene: TRBD1; j_gene: TRBJ1-6; len: 15; v_gene: TRBV6-6; CDR3aa: CASSYGQGGSSPLHF; CDR3nt: TGTGCCAGCAGTTACGGACAGGGTGGGAGTTCACCCCTCCACTTT
abundance: NA; d_gene: TRBD1; j_gene: TRBJ2-5; len: 15; v_gene: TRBV5-1; CDR3aa: CASSSGQGAQKTQYF; CDR3nt: TGCGCCAGCAGCTCGGGACAGGGGGCGCAGAAGACCCAGTACTTC
abundance: many; d_gene: TRBD2; j_gene: TRBJ2-7; len: 15; v_gene: TRBV7-9; CDR3aa: CASSLLIAGGNEQYF; CDR3nt: TGTGCCAGCAGCTTACTGATAGCGGGAGGGAACGAGCAGTACTTC
abundance: NA; d_gene: NA; j_gene: TRBJ1-5; len: 8; v_gene: TRBV19; CDR3aa: CAKTLQHF; CDR3nt: TGTGCCAAAACACTACAGCATTTT
abundance: few; d_gene: NA; j_gene: TRBJ2-7; len: 14; v_gene: TRBV20-1; CDR3aa: CSASIGGTAYEQYF; CDR3nt: TGCAGTGCTAGTATCGGTGGGACTGCCTACGAGCAGTACTTC